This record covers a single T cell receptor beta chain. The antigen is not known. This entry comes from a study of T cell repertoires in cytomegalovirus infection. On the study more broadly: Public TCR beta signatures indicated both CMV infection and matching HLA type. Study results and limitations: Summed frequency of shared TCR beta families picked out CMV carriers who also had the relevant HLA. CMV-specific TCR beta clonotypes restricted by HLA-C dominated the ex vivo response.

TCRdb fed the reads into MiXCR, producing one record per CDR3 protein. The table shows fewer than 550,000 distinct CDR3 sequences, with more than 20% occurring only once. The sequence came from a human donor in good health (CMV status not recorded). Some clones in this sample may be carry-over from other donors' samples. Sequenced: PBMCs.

The CDR3 reads CAGHAANEKLFF. The DNA of the CDR3 is TGTGCCGGGCACGCGGCTAATGAAAAACTGTTTTTT. The chain uses TRBV7-9 and TRBJ1-4, with unresolved D. Between the trimmed V and J ends, which lost 11 bases and 3 bases, there was a span of 10 bases. Germline values: CDR1 SEHNR, CDR2 FQNEAQ (reference sequence). The CDR3 extends over 12 amino acids.